These 20 T cell receptor beta chains originate from one sample sequenced in a study of beta chain features in type 1 diabetes. Since all of the isolated RNA was reverse transcribed, expressed TCRB transcripts were what got sequenced. Some clones are missing from TCRdb's copy, which holds only in-frame ones; the method was immunoSEQ multiplex PCR. The sample records 330,000 or so clones, roughly a fifth being singletons. The sequenced material came from naive CD4+ T cells from blood. The source of these receptors is a woman under 30 in good health.

In this sample, this clone turned up a few times. This sequence joins TRBV5-1 and TRBJ1-2; perhaps TRBD1 as D (5 bases). Germline V lookup: CDR1 SGHRS, CDR2 YFSETQ. Trimming shortened V by 1 base and J by 4 bases, and 8 bases separated the two germline ends. There are 13 residues in the CDR3. For the CDR3, the DNA is TGCGCCAGCAGCTTGACAGGTCCCTATGGCTACACCTTC. Translation gives CASSLTGPYGYTF.

This clone was found a few times. V usage is TRBV7-2 and J usage is TRBJ2-2; TRBD1 might be the D (5 bases). V dropped 1 base and J dropped 3 bases, with 21 bases sitting between them. In germline, CDR1 is SGHTA, CDR2 FQGNSA. This CDR3 is built from 19 residues. The CDR3, as DNA: TGTGCCAGCAGCTTAGTATTGGCTATAGGGGCCTACTACACCGGGGAGCTGTTTTTT. Translated, it gives CASSLVLAIGAYYTGELFF.

This clone occurred a few times. V gene TRBV9 combines with J gene TRBJ2-5, with D possibly matching TRBD2 (6 bases). The germline V and J ends were trimmed by 2 bases and 0 bases, with 14 bases remaining between them. The CDR3 sequence is 16 residues long. Germline lookup yields CDR1 SGDLS and CDR2 YYNGEE. CDR3 sequence: CASSVGSGAYQETQYF. The CDR3 coding sequence is TGTGCCAGCAGCGTCGGTAGCGGAGCGTACCAAGAGACCCAGTACTTC.

The gene calls are TRBV6-1 and TRBJ1-5; D possibly corresponds to TRBD1 (6 bases). Trimming cost V 6 bases and J 2 bases, with 14 bases left between them. The CDR3 length is 15 residues. Germline values: CDR1 MNHNS, CDR2 SASEGT. In DNA, the CDR3 is TGTGCCAGCAGCGGACAGCCGGTCGGCAATCAGCCCCAGCATTTT. Translated: CASSGQPVGNQPQHF.

The CDR3, as DNA: TGTGCCACCCACCGAGGTTTATCTGCCTACAATGAGCAGTTCTTC. It is translated as CATHRGLSAYNEQFF. This sequence joins TRBV6-6 and TRBJ2-1; the D is unclear. The CDR3 is 15 amino acids. Trimming left V 10 bases short and J 2 bases short, with 18 bases between. In germline, CDR1 is MNHNY, CDR2 SVGAGI (reference sequence).

This clone was seen a few times. The rearrangement joins TRBV28 to TRBJ1-4; 7 bases fit TRBD1. The CDR3 runs 12 residues. The germline CDR1 and CDR2 sequences are MDHEN and SYDVKM. V shed 6 bases and J 7 bases; nucleotides not matched to a gene: 2. The CDR3 sequence is CASRGQPEKLFF. The CDR3 nucleotides are TGTGCCAGCAGGGGACAGCCTGAAAAACTGTTTTTT.

The V gene is TRBV18, the J gene TRBJ2-5; D remains unclear. Deletions cut 3 bases from V and 4 bases from J, with 9 bases between. This CDR3 has 13 amino acids. Germline CDR1 reads KGHSH; CDR2 reads LQKENI. CDR3: CASSPPGPETQYF. The CDR3 DNA follows: TGTGCCAGCTCACCCCCCGGTCCAGAGACCCAGTACTTC.

The chain combines TRBV5-4 with TRBJ2-3; tentatively, D is TRBD2 (7 bases). The V end was cut by 4 bases, the J end by 3 bases, with 15 bases between. Germline CDR1 SGHNT, CDR2 YYREEE (reference sequence). This CDR3 is 15 amino acids long. The CDR3 DNA sequence: TGTGCCAGCAGCACCGGGGGGCAGGTGACAGATACGCAGTATTTT. Encoded protein: CASSTGGQVTDTQYF.

The chain uses TRBV11-2 and TRBJ2-5; unclear D gene. This CDR3 is 16 amino acids long. Trimming stripped 2 bases from V and 2 bases from J, with 15 bases between. Germline CDR1 is SGHAT and CDR2 is FQNNGV. CDR3 in amino acids: CASSLLTGRAQETQYF. CDR3 in DNA: TGTGCCAGCAGCTTACTCACTGGGCGAGCTCAAGAGACCCAGTACTTC. The variable domain in full, with the rest retrieved from reference TRBV11-2 and TRBJ2-5, is EAGVAQSPRYKIIEKRQSVAFWCNPISGHATLYWYQQILGQGPKLLIQFQNNGVVDDSQLPKDRFSAERLKGVDSTLKIQPAKLEDSAVYLCASSLLTGRAQETQYFGPGTRLLVL.

This clone was found a few times. This chain joins TRBV19 and TRBJ2-1; possible D gene TRBD2, 5 bases. Trimming shortened V by 10 bases and J by 4 bases, and 20 bases separated the two germline ends. The CDR3 contains 15 residues. The V gene's germline CDR1 is LNHDA and CDR2 SQIVND (reference sequence). As DNA, the CDR3 is TGTGCCAATTGCTTTGAGGGAAGGTTATACAATGAGCAGTTCTTC. It yields the protein CANCFEGRLYNEQFF.

The CDR3 loop is CASSVESGGSWETQYF. In nucleotides, the CDR3 is TGTGCCAGCAGCGTAGAAAGCGGGGGGTCGTGGGAGACCCAGTACTTC. This sequence joins TRBV9 and TRBJ2-5, with 9 bases that match TRBD2. The germline CDR1 and CDR2 sequences are SGDLS and YYNGEE. With V trimmed by 0 bases and J by 5 bases, 8 bases remained unmatched. This CDR3 is 16 amino acids long.

This clone was found a few times. The chain has TRBV18 and TRBJ2-3; 9 nucleotides line up with TRBD2. The V and J ends lost 5 bases and 6 bases, in that order; junction bases with no gene match: 9. This CDR3 spans 15 amino acids. The germline V gene has CDR1 KGHSH and CDR2 LQKENI. The CDR3 region is CASSKPGLAPDTQYF. CDR3 coding DNA: TGTGCCAGCTCAAAACCGGGACTAGCTCCCGATACGCAGTATTTT.

This clone came up a few times. This rearrangement joins TRBV7-2 to TRBJ2-5, with TRBD2 matching 14 bases. V lost 5 bases and J lost 5; bases outside the gene matches: 7. Germline CDR1 and CDR2: SGHTA and FQGNSA. CDR3 length: 16 residues. Here the CDR3 reads CASSRLAGGRRETQYF. Here the CDR3 DNA reads TGTGCCAGCAGCCGACTAGCGGGAGGGCGCCGGGAGACCCAGTACTTC.

V usage is TRBV25-1 and J usage is TRBJ2-5, with D tentatively TRBD1 (5 bases). Deletions cut 5 bases from V and 1 base from J, with 14 bases between. Germline loops: CDR1 MGHDK, CDR2 SYGVNS. The CDR3 is 15 residues long. The CDR3 region is CASSKPDRLQETQYF. The CDR3 DNA follows: TGTGCCAGCAGTAAACCCGACAGACTCCAAGAGACCCAGTACTTC.

This clone was recorded a few times. Here the CDR3 reads CASSLPLGQNYEQYF. CDR3 sequence (DNA): TGTGCCAGCAGCCTGCCCCTGGGACAGAACTACGAGCAGTACTTC. The chain uses TRBV5-6 and TRBJ2-7, with 7 bases matching TRBD1. The CDR3 has 15 amino acids. CDR1 and CDR2 (germline): SGHDT, YYEEEE. V shed 4 bases, J shed 3 bases, and the junction held 10 bases outside the gene matches.

The rearrangement uses TRBV6-5 and TRBJ1-1; possible D gene TRBD1, 5 bases. The germline V gene has CDR1 MNHEY and CDR2 SVGAGI. The CDR3 runs to 12 residues. With 5 bases removed from V and 5 bases from J, the gap between germline ends came to 9 bases. Here the CDR3 DNA reads TGTGCCAGCAGTAGGGGTCGGACTGAAGCTTTCTTT. As protein: CASSRGRTEAFF.

The chain has TRBV10-3 and TRBJ2-3; no firm D call. The CDR3 covers 13 residues. CDR1 ENHRY and CDR2 SYGVKD come from the germline V gene. Trimming pared 10 bases from V and 2 bases from J, leaving 13 bases between. CDR3 amino acids: CATCLRDTDTQYF. DNA of the CDR3: TGTGCCACCTGCCTGAGAGACACAGATACGCAGTATTTT.

Only a few counts were recorded for this clone. The J gene is TRBJ2-7, the V gene TRBV18; 7 nucleotides align to TRBD2. From germline, CDR1 is KGHSH and CDR2 LQKENI. CDR3 length: 13 residues. J lost 2 bases, V lost 5 bases, and 3 bases had no gene match. CDR3 region: CASSAGEAYEQYF. As DNA, the CDR3 is TGTGCCAGCTCAGCGGGGGAGGCCTACGAGCAGTACTTC.

This chain joins TRBV5-6 and TRBJ2-1, with 8 bases aligning to TRBD2. The CDR3 consists of 13 residues. Looked up from germline, CDR1 is SGHDT and CDR2 is YYEEEE. Trimming took 0 bases from V and 10 from J; bases not matched to a gene: 3. CDR3 DNA sequence: TGTGCCAGCAGCTTGGTAGCGGGGTTCGAGCAGTTCTTC. This codes for CASSLVAGFEQFF.

This clone was counted only a few times. J is TRBJ2-4 and V is TRBV7-2, with D hard to call. This CDR3 comprises 13 residues. Trimming removed 4 bases at V and 0 bases at J, with 4 bases between. The germline CDR1 and CDR2 sequences are SGHTA and FQGNSA. The CDR3, as DNA: TGTGCCAGCAGCTCCTTAGCCAAAAACATTCAGTACTTC. Translated, it gives CASSSLAKNIQYF.